The next 27 T cell receptor beta chains were all read from a single sample in a study of CXCR3-negative and CXCR3-positive naive CD8 T cells. Study-wide findings and caveats: Naive CXCR3-positive cells had TRB CDR3s more hydrophobic than those of CXCR3-negative naive cells.

These receptors' targets are unknown. In preparing the TRB cDNA libraries, 5' RACE with UMI labels was used. From the 5' RACE reads, TCRdb lists one entry per CDR3 protein and no DNA. The table lists more than 100,000 distinct CDR3 sequences. The specimen was naive CXCR3+ CD8+ T cells from blood. Regarding subset: CD45RO-CCR7+CD27+CD95- naive CD8+ T cells expressing CXCR3 (TNR3+). These TCRs come from a human donor in good health. Some clones in this sample may be carry-over from other donors' samples.

The chain carries TRBV9 and TRBJ1-2; TCRdb reports TRBD1, a call that lacks DNA to check it against. The V gene's germline CDR1 is SGDLS and CDR2 YYNGEE. This CDR3 contains 18 residues. Here the CDR3 reads CASSLSGQTDPRNYGYTF.

The chain carries TRBV23-1 and TRBJ2-7; the D call from TCRdb, TRBD1, cannot be confirmed without DNA. TRBV23-1 qualifies as an ORF whose function is uncertain. This CDR3 has 12 residues. The CDR3 region is CASSRPLQEQYF.

The J gene is TRBJ1-6, the V gene TRBV5-5; TCRdb's D gene call, TRBD1, goes unchecked for lack of DNA. The CDR3 spans 14 residues. Germline V lookup: CDR1 SGHKS, CDR2 YYEKEE (reference sequence). The CDR3: CASSLEQGSPPLHF. Together with reference TRBV5-5 and TRBJ1-6, the CDR3 gives the full variable domain: DAGVTQSPTHLIKTRGQQVTLRCSPISGHKSVSWYQQVLGQGPQFIFQYYEKEERGRGNFPDRFSARQFPNYSSELNVNALLLGDSALYLCASSLEQGSPPLHFGNGTRLTVT.

The CDR3 protein is CSARQGLGTEAFF. The chain uses TRBV20-1 and TRBJ1-1; TCRdb picks TRBD1, but there is no DNA to check that call. The CDR3 runs to 13 residues. Germline assignment: CDR1 DFQATT and CDR2 SNEGSKA (reference sequence).

The rearrangement joins TRBV3-1 to TRBJ2-7; lacking DNA, the TRBD2 call made by TCRdb goes unchecked. This CDR3 has 16 amino acids. CDR1 and CDR2 from the germline V gene are LGHDT and YNNKEL (reference sequence). Here the CDR3 reads CASSHPASGRGHEQYF.

The V gene is TRBV7-9, the J gene TRBJ2-3; there is no DNA to check the TCRdb D call of TRBD2. In germline, CDR1 is SEHNR, CDR2 FQNEAQ (reference sequence). This CDR3 has 13 residues. The CDR3 loop reads CASSFPLGDTQYF.

The gene calls are TRBV5-1 and TRBJ1-1; TCRdb gives TRBD1 as the D gene, but with no DNA this cannot be confirmed. This CDR3 has 16 residues. Germline V gene sequence: CDR1 SGHRS, CDR2 YFSETQ. CDR3 loop: CASSLWDIPSGSEAFF. Complete variable domain (other parts from reference TRBV5-1 and TRBJ1-1): KAGVTQTPRYLIKTRGQQVTLSCSPISGHRSVSWYQQTPGQGLQFLFEYFSETQRNKGNFPGRFSGRQFSNSRSEMNVSTLELGDSALYLCASSLWDIPSGSEAFFGQGTRLTVV.

The rearrangement links TRBV20-1 to TRBJ1-1. Germline V gene sequence: CDR1 DFQATT, CDR2 SNEGSKA (reference sequence). The CDR3 contains 12 residues. This CDR3 reads CSARLGLSEALF.

The rearrangement uses TRBV29-1 and TRBJ2-7; the TCRdb D gene call, TRBD1, has no DNA to confirm it. The CDR3 is 12 amino acids. Germline values: CDR1 SQVTM, CDR2 ANQGSEA. CDR3 region: CSVDLGGLEQYF.

The CDR3: CATSDPRGTTGELFF. The chain recombines TRBV24-1 with TRBJ2-2; the D call of TRBD1 rests on TCRdb alone, since no DNA is present to check it. Germline values: CDR1 KGHDR, CDR2 SFDVKD. The CDR3 spans 15 residues.

V gene TRBV7-9 combines with J gene TRBJ2-5; the TRBD1 assignment by TCRdb is unverifiable without DNA. CDR1 SEHNR and CDR2 FQNEAQ come from the germline V gene (reference sequence). This CDR3 spans 14 amino acids. The CDR3 is CASSSGRNQETQYF.

The chain employs TRBV19 and TRBJ2-7; lacking DNA, the TRBD1 call made by TCRdb goes unchecked. Germline CDR1 LNHDA, CDR2 SQIVND (reference sequence). The CDR3 loop spans 14 amino acids. The CDR3 sequence is CASTPPGDSYEQYF.

The chain has TRBV12-3 or TRBV12-4 and TRBJ2-1; TCRdb designates TRBD2, a call that cannot be tested without DNA. The CDR3 contains 14 residues. The CDR3 loop reads CASSPTYPWEEQFF.

The V call is TRBV7-6, the J call TRBJ2-1; without DNA, the TCRdb call of TRBD1 cannot be checked. This CDR3 is 16 amino acids long. Germline V gene sequence: CDR1 SGHVS, CDR2 FNYEAQ. CDR3 protein: CASSIYRGSSYNEQFF.

The V and J genes are TRBV7-6 and TRBJ2-7. Germline V gene lookup returns CDR1 SGHVS and CDR2 FNYEAQ. The CDR3 contains 14 residues. CDR3 protein: CASSPSGSFYEQYF.

The gene calls are TRBV23-1 and TRBJ2-5; TCRdb's D gene call, TRBD1, goes unchecked for lack of DNA. TRBV23-1 is an open reading frame, and its role is uncertain. This CDR3 region has 16 residues. The CDR3 loop reads CASKEEPGGYEETQYF.

The CDR3: CASRSFADPPNNEQFF. The J gene is TRBJ2-1, the V gene TRBV5-1. This CDR3 has 16 amino acids. Germline values: CDR1 SGHRS, CDR2 YFSETQ. The whole variable domain, filled in from reference TRBV5-1 and TRBJ2-1, reads KAGVTQTPRYLIKTRGQQVTLSCSPISGHRSVSWYQQTPGQGLQFLFEYFSETQRNKGNFPGRFSGRQFSNSRSEMNVSTLELGDSALYLCASRSFADPPNNEQFFGPGTRLTVL.

V and J are TRBV27 and TRBJ2-7; TCRdb calls TRBD2, which cannot be checked without DNA. The CDR3 contains 15 residues. Germline V gene sequence: CDR1 MNHEY, CDR2 SMNVEV (reference sequence). The CDR3 is CASTTLQKWAYEQYF.

The chain combines TRBV11-2 with TRBJ2-3; the TCRdb D gene call, TRBD1, has no DNA to confirm it. CDR1 is SGHAT and CDR2 is FQNNGV in the germline V gene. CDR3 length: 13 residues. The CDR3 loop reads CASSLVQGDTQYF.

The chain couples TRBV20-1 to TRBJ1-5; TCRdb proposes TRBD1, but this gene call is untestable without DNA. This CDR3 contains 16 residues. Germline CDR1 DFQATT, CDR2 SNEGSKA (reference sequence). The CDR3 protein is CSAMPPPGQGLKPQHF.

The chain uses TRBV15 and TRBJ1-1; without DNA, the TCRdb call of TRBD1 cannot be checked. Germline CDR1 is LNHNV and CDR2 is YYDKDF (reference sequence). The CDR3 runs 14 residues. CDR3 in amino acids: CATSREGLKSEAFF.

Here the CDR3 reads CASSLGLAGGSPKETQYF. The rearrangement links TRBV7-9 to TRBJ2-5; TCRdb's D call of TRBD2 is untestable without DNA. The CDR3 loop spans 18 amino acids. Germline V gene sequence: CDR1 SEHNR, CDR2 FQNEAQ (reference sequence). Full variable domain (outside the CDR3, taken from reference TRBV7-9 and TRBJ2-5): DTGVSQNPRHKITKRGQNVTFRCDPISEHNRLYWYRQTLGQGPEFLTYFQNEAQLEKSRLLSDRFSAERPKGSFSTLEIQRTEQGDSAMYLCASSLGLAGGSPKETQYFGPGTRLLVL.

The chain uses TRBV9 and TRBJ2-1. The CDR3 totals 13 residues. The germline V gene encodes CDR1 SGDLS and CDR2 YYNGEE. CDR3 region: CASSVSGENEQFF.

V and J are TRBV6-2 or TRBV6-3 and TRBJ1-6; the TRBD1 assignment by TCRdb is unverifiable without DNA. The CDR3 has 14 amino acids. Germline V gives CDR1 MNHEY, CDR2 SVGEGT. CDR3 sequence: CASSRGTGASPLHF.

V and J are TRBV12-3 or TRBV12-4 and TRBJ2-2; there is no DNA to check the TCRdb D call of TRBD1. The CDR3 has 15 residues. The CDR3 sequence is CASSLASPFTGELFF.

The chain couples TRBV9 to TRBJ1-1; TCRdb reports TRBD1, a call that lacks DNA to check it against. This CDR3 contains 14 residues. The V gene's germline CDR1 is SGDLS and CDR2 YYNGEE. The CDR3 is CASSSWTGIVGAFF.

This sequence joins TRBV4-3 and TRBJ2-5. The CDR3 is 15 residues long. Germline V gene sequence: CDR1 LGHNA, CDR2 YSLEER. The CDR3 reads CASSRDTGYQETQYF.